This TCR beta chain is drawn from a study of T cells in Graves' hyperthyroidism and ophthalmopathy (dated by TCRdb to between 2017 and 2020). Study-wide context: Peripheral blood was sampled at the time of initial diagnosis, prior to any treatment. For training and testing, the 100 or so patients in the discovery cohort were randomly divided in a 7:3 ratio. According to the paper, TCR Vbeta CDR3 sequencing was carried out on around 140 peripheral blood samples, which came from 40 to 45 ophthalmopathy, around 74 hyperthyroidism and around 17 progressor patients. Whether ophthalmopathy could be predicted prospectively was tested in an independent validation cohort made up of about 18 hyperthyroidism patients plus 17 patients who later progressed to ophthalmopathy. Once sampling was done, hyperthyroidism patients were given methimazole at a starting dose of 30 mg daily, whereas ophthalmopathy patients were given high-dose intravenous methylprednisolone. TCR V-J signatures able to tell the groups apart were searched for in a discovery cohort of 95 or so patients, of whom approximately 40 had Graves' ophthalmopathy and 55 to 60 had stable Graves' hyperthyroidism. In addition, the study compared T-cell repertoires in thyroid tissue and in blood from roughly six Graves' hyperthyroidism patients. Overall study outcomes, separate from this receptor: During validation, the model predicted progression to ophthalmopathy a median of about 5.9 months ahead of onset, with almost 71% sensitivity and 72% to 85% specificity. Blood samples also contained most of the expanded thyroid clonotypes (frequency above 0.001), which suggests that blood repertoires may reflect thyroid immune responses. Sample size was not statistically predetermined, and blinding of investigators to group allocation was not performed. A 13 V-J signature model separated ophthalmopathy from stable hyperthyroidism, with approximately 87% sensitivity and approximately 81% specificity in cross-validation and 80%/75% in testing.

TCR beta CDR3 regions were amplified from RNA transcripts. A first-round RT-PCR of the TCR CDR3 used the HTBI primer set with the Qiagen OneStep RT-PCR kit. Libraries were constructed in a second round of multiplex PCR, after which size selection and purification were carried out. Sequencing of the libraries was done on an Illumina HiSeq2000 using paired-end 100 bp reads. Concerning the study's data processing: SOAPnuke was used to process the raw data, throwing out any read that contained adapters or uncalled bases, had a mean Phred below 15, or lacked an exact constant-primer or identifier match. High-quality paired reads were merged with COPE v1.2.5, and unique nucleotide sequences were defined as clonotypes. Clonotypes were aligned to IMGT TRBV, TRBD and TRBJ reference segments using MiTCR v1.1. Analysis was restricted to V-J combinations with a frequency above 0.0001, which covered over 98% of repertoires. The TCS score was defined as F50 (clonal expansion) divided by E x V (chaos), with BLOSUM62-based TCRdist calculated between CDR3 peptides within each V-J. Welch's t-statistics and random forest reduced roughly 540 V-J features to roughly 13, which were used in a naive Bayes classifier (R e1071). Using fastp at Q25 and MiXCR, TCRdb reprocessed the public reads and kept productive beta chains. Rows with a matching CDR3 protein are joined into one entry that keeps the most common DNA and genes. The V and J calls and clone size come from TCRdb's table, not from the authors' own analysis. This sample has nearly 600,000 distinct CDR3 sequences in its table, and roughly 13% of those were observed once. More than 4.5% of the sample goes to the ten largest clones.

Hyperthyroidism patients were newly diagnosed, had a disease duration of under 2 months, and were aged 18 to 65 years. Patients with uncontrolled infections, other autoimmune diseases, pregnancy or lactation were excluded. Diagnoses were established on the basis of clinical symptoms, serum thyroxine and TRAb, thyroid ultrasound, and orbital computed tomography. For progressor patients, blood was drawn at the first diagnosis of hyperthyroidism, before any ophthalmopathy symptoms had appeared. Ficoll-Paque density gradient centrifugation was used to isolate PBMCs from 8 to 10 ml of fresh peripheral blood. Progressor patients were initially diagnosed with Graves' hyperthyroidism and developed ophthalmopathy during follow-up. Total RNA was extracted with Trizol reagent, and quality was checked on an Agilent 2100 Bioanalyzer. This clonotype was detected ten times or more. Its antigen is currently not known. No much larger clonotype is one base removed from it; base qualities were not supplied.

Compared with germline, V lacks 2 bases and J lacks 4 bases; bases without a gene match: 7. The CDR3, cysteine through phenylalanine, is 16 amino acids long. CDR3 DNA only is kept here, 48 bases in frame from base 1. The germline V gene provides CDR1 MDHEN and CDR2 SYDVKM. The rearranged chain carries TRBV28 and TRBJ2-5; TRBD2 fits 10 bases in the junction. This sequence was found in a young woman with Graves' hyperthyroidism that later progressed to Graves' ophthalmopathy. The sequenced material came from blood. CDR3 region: CASSLIRRLAGETQYF. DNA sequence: TGTGCCAGCAGTTTAATTAGAAGACTAGCGGGAGAGACCCAGTACTTC.